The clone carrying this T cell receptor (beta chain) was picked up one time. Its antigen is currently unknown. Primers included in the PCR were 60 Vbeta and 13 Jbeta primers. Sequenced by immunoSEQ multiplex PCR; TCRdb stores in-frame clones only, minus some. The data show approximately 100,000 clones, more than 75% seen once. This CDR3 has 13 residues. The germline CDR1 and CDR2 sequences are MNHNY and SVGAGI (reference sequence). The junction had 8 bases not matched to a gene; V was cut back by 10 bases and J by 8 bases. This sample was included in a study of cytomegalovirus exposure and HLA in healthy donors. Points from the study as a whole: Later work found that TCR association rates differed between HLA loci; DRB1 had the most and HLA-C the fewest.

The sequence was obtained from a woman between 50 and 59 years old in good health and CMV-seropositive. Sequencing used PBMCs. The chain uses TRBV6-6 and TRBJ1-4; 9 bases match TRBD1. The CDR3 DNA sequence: TGTGCCACGGGCGGGACAGGGCTCGAAAAACTGTTTTTT. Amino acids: CATGGTGLEKLFF.